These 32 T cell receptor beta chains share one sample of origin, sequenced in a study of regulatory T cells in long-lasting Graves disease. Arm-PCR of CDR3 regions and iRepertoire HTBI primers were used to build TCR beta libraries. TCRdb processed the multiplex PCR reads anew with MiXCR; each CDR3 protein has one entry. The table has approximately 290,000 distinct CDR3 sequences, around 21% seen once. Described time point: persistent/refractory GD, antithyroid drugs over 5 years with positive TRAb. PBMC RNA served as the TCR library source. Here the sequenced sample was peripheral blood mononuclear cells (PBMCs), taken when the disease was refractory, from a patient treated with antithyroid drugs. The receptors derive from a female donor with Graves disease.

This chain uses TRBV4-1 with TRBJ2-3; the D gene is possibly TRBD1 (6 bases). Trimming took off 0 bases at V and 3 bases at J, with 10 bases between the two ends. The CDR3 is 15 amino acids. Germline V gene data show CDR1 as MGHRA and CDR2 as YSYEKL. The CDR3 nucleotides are TGCGCCAGCAGCCAAGAGGAAAGGGGGACAGATACGCAGTATTTT. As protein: CASSQEERGTDTQYF.

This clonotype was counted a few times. CDR3 in DNA: TGTGCCAGCAGCTTAAGGGGACAGTTAAATTCACCCCTCCACTTT. The encoded protein is CASSLRGQLNSPLHF. The chain carries TRBV7-3 and TRBJ1-6, with TRBD1 matching over 7 bases. CDR1 and CDR2 (germline): SGHTA, FQGTGA. The CDR3 loop spans 15 amino acids. The V gene end was trimmed by 1 base and the J gene end by 7 bases; junction bases not matched to a gene: 4.

CDR3: CASSYLGLAGISYEQYF. CDR3 bases: TGCGCCAGCAGCTATCTAGGACTAGCCGGGATTTCCTACGAGCAGTACTTC. The chain carries TRBV5-1 and TRBJ2-7; 8 bases align to TRBD2. V dropped 3 bases and J dropped 1; count of bases not matched to a gene: 12. The CDR3 has 17 amino acids. Germline V gives CDR1 SGHRS, CDR2 YFSETQ.

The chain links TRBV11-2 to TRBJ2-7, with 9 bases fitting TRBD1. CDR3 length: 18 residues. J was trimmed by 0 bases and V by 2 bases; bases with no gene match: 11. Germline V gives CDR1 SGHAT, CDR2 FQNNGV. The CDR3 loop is CASSLLGTGSTFSYEQYF. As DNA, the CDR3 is TGTGCCAGCAGCTTACTGGGGACAGGGTCCACCTTCTCCTACGAGCAGTACTTC.

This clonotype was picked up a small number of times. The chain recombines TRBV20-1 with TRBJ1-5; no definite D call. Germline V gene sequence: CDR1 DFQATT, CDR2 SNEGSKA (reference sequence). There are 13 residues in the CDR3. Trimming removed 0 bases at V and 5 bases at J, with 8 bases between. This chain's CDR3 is CSARDLGDQPQHF. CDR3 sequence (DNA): TGCAGTGCTAGAGATCTCGGGGATCAGCCCCAGCATTTT.

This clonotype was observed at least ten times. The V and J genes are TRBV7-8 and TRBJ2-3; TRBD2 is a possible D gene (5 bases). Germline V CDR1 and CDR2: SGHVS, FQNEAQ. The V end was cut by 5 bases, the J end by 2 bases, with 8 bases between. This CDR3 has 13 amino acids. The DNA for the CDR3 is TGTGCCAGCAGCGGGAGTAACACAGATACGCAGTATTTT. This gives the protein CASSGSNTDTQYF.

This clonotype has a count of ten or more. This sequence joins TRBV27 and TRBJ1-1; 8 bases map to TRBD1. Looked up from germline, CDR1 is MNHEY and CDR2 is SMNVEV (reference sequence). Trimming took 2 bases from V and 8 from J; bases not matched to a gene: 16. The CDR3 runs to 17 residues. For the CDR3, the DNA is TGTGCCAGCAGTTTAGCAGGGGGCCGGAGCCTCGGAGGAGAAGCTTTCTTT. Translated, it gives CASSLAGGRSLGGEAFF.

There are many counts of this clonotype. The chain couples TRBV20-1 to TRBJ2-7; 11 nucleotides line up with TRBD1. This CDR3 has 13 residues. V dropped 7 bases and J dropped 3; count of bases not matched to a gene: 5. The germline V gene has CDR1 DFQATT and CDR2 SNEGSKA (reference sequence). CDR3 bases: TGCAGTGTCACCGGGACAGGGGGCTACGAGCAGTACTTC. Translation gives CSVTGTGGYEQYF.

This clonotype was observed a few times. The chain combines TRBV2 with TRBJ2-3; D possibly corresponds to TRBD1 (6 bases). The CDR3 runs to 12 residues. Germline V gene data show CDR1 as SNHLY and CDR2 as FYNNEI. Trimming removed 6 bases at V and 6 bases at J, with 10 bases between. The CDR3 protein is CASRTGSDTQYF. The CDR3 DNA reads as TGTGCCAGCAGAACAGGGTCGGATACGCAGTATTTT.

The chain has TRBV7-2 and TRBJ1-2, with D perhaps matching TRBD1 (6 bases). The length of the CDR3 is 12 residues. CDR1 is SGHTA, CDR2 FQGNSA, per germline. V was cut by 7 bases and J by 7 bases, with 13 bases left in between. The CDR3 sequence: CASITTGLGYTF. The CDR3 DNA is TGTGCCAGCATCACCACAGGGCTTGGCTACACCTTC.

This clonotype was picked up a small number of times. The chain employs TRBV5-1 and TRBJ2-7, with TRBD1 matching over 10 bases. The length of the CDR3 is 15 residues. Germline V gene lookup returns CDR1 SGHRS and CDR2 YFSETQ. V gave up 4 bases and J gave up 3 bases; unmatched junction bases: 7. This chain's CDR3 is CASSPGTGDYYEQYF. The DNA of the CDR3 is TGCGCCAGCAGCCCAGGGACAGGGGATTACTACGAGCAGTACTTC.

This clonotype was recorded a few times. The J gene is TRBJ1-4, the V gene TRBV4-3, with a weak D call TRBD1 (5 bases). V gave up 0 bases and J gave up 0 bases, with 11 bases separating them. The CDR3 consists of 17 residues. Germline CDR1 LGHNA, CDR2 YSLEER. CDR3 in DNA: TGCGCCAGCAGCCAAGATCGGGGACCCTCAACTAATGAAAAACTGTTTTTT. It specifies CASSQDRGPSTNEKLFF.

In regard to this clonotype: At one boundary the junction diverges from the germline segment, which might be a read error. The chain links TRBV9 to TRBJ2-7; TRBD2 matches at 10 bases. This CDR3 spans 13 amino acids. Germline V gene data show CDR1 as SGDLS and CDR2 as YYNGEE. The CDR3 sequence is CASSLGLAYERYF. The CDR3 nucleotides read TGTGCCAGCAGCTTGGGACTAGCGTACGAGCGGTACTTC.

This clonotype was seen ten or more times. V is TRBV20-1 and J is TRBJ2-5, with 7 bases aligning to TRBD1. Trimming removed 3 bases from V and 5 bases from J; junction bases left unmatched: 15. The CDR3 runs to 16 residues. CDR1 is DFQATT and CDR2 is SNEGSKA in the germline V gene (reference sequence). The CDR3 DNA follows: TGCAGTGCTAGCGAGCCACAACAGGGGACGGGGGAGACCCAGTACTTC. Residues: CSASEPQQGTGETQYF.

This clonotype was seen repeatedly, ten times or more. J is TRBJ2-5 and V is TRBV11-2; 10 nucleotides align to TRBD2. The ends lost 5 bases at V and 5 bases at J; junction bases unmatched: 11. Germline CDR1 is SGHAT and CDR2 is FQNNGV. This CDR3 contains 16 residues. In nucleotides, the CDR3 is TGTGCCAGCAGCCTCGAGCGGGAGGGCTATACGGAGACCCAGTACTTC. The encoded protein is CASSLEREGYTETQYF.

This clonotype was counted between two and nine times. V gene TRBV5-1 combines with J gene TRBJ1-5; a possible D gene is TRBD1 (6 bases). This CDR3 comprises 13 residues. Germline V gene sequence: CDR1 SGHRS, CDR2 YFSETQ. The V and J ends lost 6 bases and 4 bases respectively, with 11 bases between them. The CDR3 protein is CASKAGDNQPQHF. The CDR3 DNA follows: TGCGCCAGCAAGGCAGGGGATAATCAGCCCCAGCATTTT.

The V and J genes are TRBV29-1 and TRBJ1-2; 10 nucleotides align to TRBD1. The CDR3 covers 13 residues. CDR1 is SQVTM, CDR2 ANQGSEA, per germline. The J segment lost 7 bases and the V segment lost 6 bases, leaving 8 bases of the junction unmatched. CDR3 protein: CSVTGTGEVGYTF. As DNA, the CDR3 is TGCAGCGTAACCGGGACAGGGGAGGTTGGCTACACCTTC.

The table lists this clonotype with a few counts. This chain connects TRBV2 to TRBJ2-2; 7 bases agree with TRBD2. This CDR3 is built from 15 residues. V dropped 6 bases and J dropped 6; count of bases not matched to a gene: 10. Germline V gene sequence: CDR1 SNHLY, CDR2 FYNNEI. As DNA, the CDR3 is TGTGCCAGCAGCGACAGCGGGACCGGGGCCGGGGAGCTGTTTTTT. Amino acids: CASSDSGTGAGELFF.

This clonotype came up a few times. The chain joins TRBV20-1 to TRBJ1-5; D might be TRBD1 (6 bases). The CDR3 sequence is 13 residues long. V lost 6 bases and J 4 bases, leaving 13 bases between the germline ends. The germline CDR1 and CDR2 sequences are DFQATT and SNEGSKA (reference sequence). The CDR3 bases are TGCAGTGCCGGGGGGGCAGGGAATCAGCCCCAGCATTTT. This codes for CSAGGAGNQPQHF.

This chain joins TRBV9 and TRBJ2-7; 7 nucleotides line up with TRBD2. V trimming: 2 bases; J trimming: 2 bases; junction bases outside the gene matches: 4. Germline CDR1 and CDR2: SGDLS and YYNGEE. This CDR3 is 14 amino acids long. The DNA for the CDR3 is TGTGCCAGCAGCGTCACTAGCGAAACCTACGAGCAGTACTTC. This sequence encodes CASSVTSETYEQYF.

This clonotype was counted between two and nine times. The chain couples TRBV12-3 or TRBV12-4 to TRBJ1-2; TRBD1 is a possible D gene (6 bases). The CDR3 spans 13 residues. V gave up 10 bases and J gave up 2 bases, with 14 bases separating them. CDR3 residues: CAILGGGNYGYTF. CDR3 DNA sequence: TGTGCCATCCTGGGAGGGGGAAACTATGGCTACACCTTC.

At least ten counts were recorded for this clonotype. The CDR3 spells CSARVPGHNTEAFF. Here the CDR3 DNA reads TGCAGTGCTCGTGTCCCGGGACATAACACTGAAGCTTTCTTT. This chain links TRBV20-1 with TRBJ1-1; a weak D match, TRBD1 (6 bases). The V and J ends lost 5 bases and 2 bases respectively, with 15 bases between them. CDR1 is DFQATT, CDR2 SNEGSKA, per germline (reference sequence). This CDR3 has 14 amino acids.

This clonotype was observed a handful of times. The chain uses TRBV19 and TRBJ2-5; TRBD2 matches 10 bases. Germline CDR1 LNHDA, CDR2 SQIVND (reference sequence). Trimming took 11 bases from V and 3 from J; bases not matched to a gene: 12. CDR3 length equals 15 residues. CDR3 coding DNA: TGTGCCGACGGGGAGCGGGAGGGTCCAAAAGAGACCCAGTACTTC. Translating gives CADGEREGPKETQYF. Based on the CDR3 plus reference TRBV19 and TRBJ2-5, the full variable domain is DGGITQSPKYLFRKEGQNVTLSCEQNLNHDAMYWYRQDPGQGLRLIYYSQIVNDFQKGDIAEGYSVSREKKESFPLTVTSAQKNPTAFYLCADGEREGPKETQYFGPGTRLLVL.

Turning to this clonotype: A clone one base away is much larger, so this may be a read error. The chain's CDR3 is CASSFMRQGPGEKLFF. Written as DNA, the CDR3 is TGTGCCAGCAGTTTTATGAGACAGGGGCCGGGCGAAAAACTGTTTTTT. The rearrangement joins TRBV28 to TRBJ1-4, with TRBD1 identical over 8 bases. The CDR3 extends over 16 amino acids. Germline lookup yields CDR1 MDHEN and CDR2 SYDVKM. V lost 3 bases, J lost 8 bases, and 11 bases stayed unmatched.

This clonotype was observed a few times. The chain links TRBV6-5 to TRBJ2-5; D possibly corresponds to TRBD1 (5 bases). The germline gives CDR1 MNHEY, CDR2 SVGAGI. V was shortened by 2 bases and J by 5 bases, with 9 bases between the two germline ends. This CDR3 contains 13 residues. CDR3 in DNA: TGTGCCAGCAGTTACGGGGCCGCGGAGACCCAGTACTTC. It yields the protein CASSYGAAETQYF.

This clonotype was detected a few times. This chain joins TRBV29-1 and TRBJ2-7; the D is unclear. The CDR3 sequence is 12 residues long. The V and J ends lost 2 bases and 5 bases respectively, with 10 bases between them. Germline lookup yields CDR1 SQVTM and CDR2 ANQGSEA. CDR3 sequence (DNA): TGCAGCGTTGAACTGAAAGCCCACGAGCAGTACTTC. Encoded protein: CSVELKAHEQYF.

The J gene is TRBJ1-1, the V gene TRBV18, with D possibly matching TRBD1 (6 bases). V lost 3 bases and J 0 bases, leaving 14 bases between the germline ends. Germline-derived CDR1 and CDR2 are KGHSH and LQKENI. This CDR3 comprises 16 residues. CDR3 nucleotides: TGTGCCAGCTCACCCCTGAGGGGGGCGATGAACACTGAAGCTTTCTTT. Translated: CASSPLRGAMNTEAFF.

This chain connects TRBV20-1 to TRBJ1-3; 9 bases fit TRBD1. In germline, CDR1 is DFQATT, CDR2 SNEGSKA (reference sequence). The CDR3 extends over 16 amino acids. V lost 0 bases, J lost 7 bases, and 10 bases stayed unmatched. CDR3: CSARDLGQGPFNTIYF. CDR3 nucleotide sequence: TGCAGTGCTAGAGATTTGGGACAGGGCCCCTTTAACACCATATATTTT.

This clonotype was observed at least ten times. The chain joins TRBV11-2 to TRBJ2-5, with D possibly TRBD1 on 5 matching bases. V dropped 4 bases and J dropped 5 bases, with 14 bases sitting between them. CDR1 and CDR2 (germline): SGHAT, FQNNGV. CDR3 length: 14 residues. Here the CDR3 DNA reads TGTGCCAGCAGCTCACAGGAGCTCGACGAGACCCAGTACTTC. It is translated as CASSSQELDETQYF. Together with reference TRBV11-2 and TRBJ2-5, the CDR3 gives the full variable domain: EAGVAQSPRYKIIEKRQSVAFWCNPISGHATLYWYQQILGQGPKLLIQFQNNGVVDDSQLPKDRFSAERLKGVDSTLKIQPAKLEDSAVYLCASSSQELDETQYFGPGTRLLVL.

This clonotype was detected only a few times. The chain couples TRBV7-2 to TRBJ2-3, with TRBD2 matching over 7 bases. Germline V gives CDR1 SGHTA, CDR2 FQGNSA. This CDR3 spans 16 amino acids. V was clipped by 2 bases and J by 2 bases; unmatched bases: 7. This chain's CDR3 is CASSLTLAGYTDTQYF. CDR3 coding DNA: TGTGCCAGCAGCTTAACCTTAGCGGGTTACACAGATACGCAGTATTTT.

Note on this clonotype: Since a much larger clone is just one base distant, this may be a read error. The CDR3 spells CASSTGGAGIRGYTF. DNA of the CDR3: TGTGCCAGCAGCACAGGGGGCGCCGGGATACGGGGCTACACCTTC. The rearrangement links TRBV28 to TRBJ1-2, with 9 bases matching TRBD1. V shed 6 bases, J shed 8 bases, and the junction held 13 bases outside the gene matches. CDR3 length: 15 residues. Germline CDR1 MDHEN, CDR2 SYDVKM.

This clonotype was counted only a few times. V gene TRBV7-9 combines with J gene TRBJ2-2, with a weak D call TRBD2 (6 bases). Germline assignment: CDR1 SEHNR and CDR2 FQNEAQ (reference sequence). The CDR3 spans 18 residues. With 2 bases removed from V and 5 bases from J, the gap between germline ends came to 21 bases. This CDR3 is CASSLYGSSSDGTGELFF. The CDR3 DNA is TGTGCCAGCAGCTTATACGGTTCGTCTAGCGACGGGACCGGGGAGCTGTTTTTT.